The source of this TCR beta chain is a study of neurological immune-mediated disorders. It was by 5'RACE with 10-nucleotide random UMIs that the cDNA was made. TCRdb re-derived calls from the 5' RACE reads in MiXCR, one entry per CDR3 protein. This table has about 20,000 distinct CDR3 sequences, 27% appearing once. CDR1 and CDR2 (germline): MNHEY, SMNVEV (reference sequence). This CDR3 is built from 14 residues. The trim removed 2 bases at V and 6 bases at J, leaving 5 bases unmatched. Study-wide results and caveats: CDR3 amino acid sequences found in expanded clones were never shared across subjects, suggesting private repertoires in all groups.

Unsorted libraries were prepared from 2 million PBMCs held at -80 C. Turning to this clonotype: The antigen remains unidentified.

This rearrangement joins TRBV27 to TRBJ2-3, with 7 positions matching TRBD1. The receptor was isolated from a middle-aged man with HTLV-1-associated myelopathy (HAM/TSP). Sequencing used PBMCs. Written as DNA, the CDR3 is TGTGCCAGCAGTTTAAAGGGGGCAAGGGATACGCAGTATTTT. Its protein product is CASSLKGARDTQYF.